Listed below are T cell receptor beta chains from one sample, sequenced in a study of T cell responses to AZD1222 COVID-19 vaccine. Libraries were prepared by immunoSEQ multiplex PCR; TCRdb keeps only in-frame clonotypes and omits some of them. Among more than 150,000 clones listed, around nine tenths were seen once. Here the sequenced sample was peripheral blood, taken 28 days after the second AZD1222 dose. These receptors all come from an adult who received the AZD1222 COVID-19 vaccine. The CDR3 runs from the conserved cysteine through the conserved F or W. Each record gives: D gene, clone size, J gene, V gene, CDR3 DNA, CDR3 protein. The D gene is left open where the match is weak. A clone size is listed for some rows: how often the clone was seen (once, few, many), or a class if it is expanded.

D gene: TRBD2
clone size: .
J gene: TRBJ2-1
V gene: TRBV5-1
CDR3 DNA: TGCGCCAGCAGCTCCCGGGGGGAGATTGGTGAGCAGTTCTTC
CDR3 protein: CASSSRGEIGEQFF

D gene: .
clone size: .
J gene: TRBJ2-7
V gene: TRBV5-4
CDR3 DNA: TGTGCCAGCAGCTTGAGTTTTGGGGCACAGGGCGAGCAGTACTTC
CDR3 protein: CASSLSFGAQGEQYF

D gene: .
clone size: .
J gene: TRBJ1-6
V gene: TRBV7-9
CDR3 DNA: TGTGCCAGCAGCTTATCAGGGTCCAATTCACCCCTCCACTTT
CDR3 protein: CASSLSGSNSPLHF

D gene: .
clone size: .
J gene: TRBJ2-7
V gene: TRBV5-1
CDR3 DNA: TGCGCCAGCCAAGCCCCCGGGGGCTACGAGCAGTACTTC
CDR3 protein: CASQAPGGYEQYF

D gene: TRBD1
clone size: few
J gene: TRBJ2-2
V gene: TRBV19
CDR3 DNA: TGTGCCAGTAGTATGAGGGGACAGACGAACACCGGGGAGCTGTTTTTT
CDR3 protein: CASSMRGQTNTGELFF

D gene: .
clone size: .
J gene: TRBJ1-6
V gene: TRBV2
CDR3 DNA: TGTGCCAGCAGTCCTAGGGGAGGGTCTAATTCACCCCTCCACTTT
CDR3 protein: CASSPRGGSNSPLHF

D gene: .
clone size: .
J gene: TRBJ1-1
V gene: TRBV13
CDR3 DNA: TGTGCCAGCAGCTCCCCTCGGAACACTGAAGCTTTCTTT
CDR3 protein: CASSSPRNTEAFF

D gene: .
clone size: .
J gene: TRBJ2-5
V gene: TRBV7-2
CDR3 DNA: TGTGCCAGCAGCTCCTTTGGGGGCCAAGAGACCCAGTACTTC
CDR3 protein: CASSSFGGQETQYF

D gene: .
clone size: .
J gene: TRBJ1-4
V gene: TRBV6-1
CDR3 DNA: TGTGCCAGCAGTGAAACTCACCTTGAAAAACTGTTTTTT
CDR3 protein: CASSETHLEKLFF

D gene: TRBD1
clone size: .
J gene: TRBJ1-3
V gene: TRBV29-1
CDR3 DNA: TGCAGCATCTGGACAGGGGGCTCTGGAAACACCATATATTTT
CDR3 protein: CSIWTGGSGNTIYF

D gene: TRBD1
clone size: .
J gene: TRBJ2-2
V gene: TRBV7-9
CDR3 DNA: TGTGCCAGCAGCTTCCCCCTACCGGGACAGGGGGACACCGGGGAGCTGTTTTTT
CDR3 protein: CASSFPLPGQGDTGELFF

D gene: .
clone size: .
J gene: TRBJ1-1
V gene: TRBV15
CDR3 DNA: TGTGCCACCAGCGAATCGGGGAACACTGAAGCTTTCTTT
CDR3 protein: CATSESGNTEAFF

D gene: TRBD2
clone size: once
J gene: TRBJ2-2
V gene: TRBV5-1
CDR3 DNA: TGCGCCAGCGGTCGGGCGGGAGATACCGGGGAGCTGTTTTTT
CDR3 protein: CASGRAGDTGELFF

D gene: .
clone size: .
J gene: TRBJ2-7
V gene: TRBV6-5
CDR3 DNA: TGTGCCAGCAGTTACCAGGGTACCTACGAGCAGTACTTC
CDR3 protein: CASSYQGTYEQYF

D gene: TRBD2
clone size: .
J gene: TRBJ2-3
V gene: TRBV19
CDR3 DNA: TGTGCCAGTAGCTACTATGGACTAGCGGGGACCACAGATACGCAGTATTTT
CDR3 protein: CASSYYGLAGTTDTQYF

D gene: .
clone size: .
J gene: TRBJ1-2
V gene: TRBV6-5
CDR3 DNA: TGTGCCAGCAGTCACGGGACGTACCCGGGCTATGGCTACACCTTC
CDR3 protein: CASSHGTYPGYGYTF

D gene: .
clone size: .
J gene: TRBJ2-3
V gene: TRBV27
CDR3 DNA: TGTGCCAGCAGCCCACCGGGACTGGCCTCTGGTACGCAGTATTTT
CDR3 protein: CASSPPGLASGTQYF

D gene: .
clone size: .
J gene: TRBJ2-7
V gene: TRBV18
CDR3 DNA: TGTGCCAGCTCACTTACGGGATCCTACGAGCAGTACTTC
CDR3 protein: CASSLTGSYEQYF

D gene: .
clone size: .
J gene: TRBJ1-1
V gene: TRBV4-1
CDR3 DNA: TGCGCCAGCAGCCAAGGGGTAGAAGCTTTCTTT
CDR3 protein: CASSQGVEAFF

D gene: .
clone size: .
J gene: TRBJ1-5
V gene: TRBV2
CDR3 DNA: TGTGCCGTTCGACCGGCCTTCAATCAGCCCCAGCATTTT
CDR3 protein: CAVRPAFNQPQHF

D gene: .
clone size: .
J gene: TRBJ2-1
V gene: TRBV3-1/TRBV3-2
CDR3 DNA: TGTGCCAGCAGCCATACCCATTCCAATGAGCAGTTCTTC
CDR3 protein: CASSHTHSNEQFF